A single sample is the source of the 27 T cell receptor beta chains below, sequenced in a study of blood T cell repertoires in COVID-19. TCRdb keeps only in-frame clones here, not all; method: immunoSEQ multiplex PCR. The profile covers some 99,000 clones, with 60% to 85% appearing a single time and around 4% taken by the ten largest. The specimen was peripheral blood. The receptors come from a human donor in a cohort sampled during active or convalescent COVID-19.

The chain combines TRBV3-1 (or the pseudogene TRBV3-2) with TRBJ1-6, with 9 positions matching TRBD1. Germline-derived CDR1 and CDR2 are LGHDT and YNNKEL (reference sequence). CDR3 length equals 15 residues. The V and J ends lost 4 bases and 10 bases, in that order; junction bases with no gene match: 8. In DNA, the CDR3 is TGTGCCAGCAGCCTAGGGACAGGGAATTTATCACCCCTCCACTTT. Amino acids: CASSLGTGNLSPLHF.

The V call is TRBV6-5, the J call TRBJ2-5; the D gene is possibly TRBD1 (6 bases). Germline CDR1 reads MNHEY; CDR2 reads SVGAGI. This CDR3 spans 13 amino acids. Trimming removed 7 bases from V and 1 base from J, with 10 bases in between. CDR3 sequence (DNA): TGTGCCAGCACCGGACAGACCCAAGAGACCCAGTACTTC. It codes for CASTGQTQETQYF.

This clone is a singleton in its sample. A junction boundary mismatches the germline segment, possibly from a read error. The chain couples TRBV7-2 to TRBJ1-2; 7 positions agree with TRBD1. CDR3 size: 14 residues. CDR1 SGHTA and CDR2 FQGNSA come from the germline V gene. The CDR3 bases are TGTGCCAGCAGCCAGGGGGGAGCTAATTATGGCTACACCTTC. This gives the protein CASSQGGANYGYTF.

This sequence joins TRBV3-1 (or the pseudogene TRBV3-2) and TRBJ2-2, with D possibly matching TRBD2 (5 bases). The CDR3 runs 14 residues. The V and J ends lost 5 bases and 0 bases respectively, with 7 bases between them. Germline V gene sequence: CDR1 LGHDT, CDR2 YNNKEL (reference sequence). The CDR3 is CASSTRSNTGELFF. The CDR3 nucleotides read TGTGCCAGCAGCACTAGATCGAACACCGGGGAGCTGTTTTTT.

V is TRBV11-2 and J is TRBJ1-1; D remains unclear. The CDR3 loop spans 13 amino acids. Germline loops: CDR1 SGHAT, CDR2 FQNNGV. The V and J ends lost 5 bases and 4 bases respectively, with 11 bases between them. CDR3 residues: CASSSVQGTEAFF. The CDR3 nucleotides are TGTGCCAGCAGCAGCGTACAAGGCACTGAAGCTTTCTTT. Full variable domain (outside the CDR3, taken from reference TRBV11-2 and TRBJ1-1): EAGVAQSPRYKIIEKRQSVAFWCNPISGHATLYWYQQILGQGPKLLIQFQNNGVVDDSQLPKDRFSAERLKGVDSTLKIQPAKLEDSAVYLCASSSVQGTEAFFGQGTRLTVV.

This chain joins TRBV25-1 and TRBJ2-2, with 7 bases lining up with TRBD1. Looked up from germline, CDR1 is MGHDK and CDR2 is SYGVNS. CDR3 length equals 16 residues. The V gene end was trimmed by 3 bases and the J gene end by 6 bases; junction bases not matched to a gene: 10. This chain's CDR3 is CASSDRQGVGAGELFF. The CDR3 nucleotides read TGTGCCAGCAGTGATCGGCAGGGGGTGGGGGCCGGGGAGCTGTTTTTT. The variable domain in full, completed from reference TRBV25-1 and TRBJ2-2, reads EADIYQTPRYLVIGTGKKITLECSQTMGHDKMYWYQQDPGMELHLIHYSYGVNSTEKGDLSSESTVSRIRTEHFPLTLESARPSHTSQYLCASSDRQGVGAGELFFGEGSRLTVL.

V is TRBV29-1 and J is TRBJ1-5; 7 bases align to TRBD1. This CDR3 comprises 14 residues. The V gene's germline CDR1 is SQVTM and CDR2 ANQGSEA. V trimming: 4 bases; J trimming: 3 bases; junction bases outside the gene matches: 6. CDR3 amino acids: CSVAAGGLNQPQHF. The CDR3 nucleotides are TGCAGCGTTGCGGCAGGGGGACTCAATCAGCCCCAGCATTTT.

A word on this clone: This sample includes further DNA sequences coding for the same CDR3. This chain joins TRBV5-1 and TRBJ1-4; D call uncertain. Germline assignment: CDR1 SGHRS and CDR2 YFSETQ. CDR3 length: 13 residues. V lost 0 bases, J lost 5 bases, and 5 bases lay in between. The CDR3 loop is CASSLAQNEKLFF. In nucleotides, the CDR3 is TGCGCCAGCAGCTTGGCCCAAAATGAAAAACTGTTTTTT.

The chain carries TRBV19 and TRBJ2-3; tentatively, D is TRBD2 (5 bases). The CDR3 is 14 amino acids. Germline CDR1 is LNHDA and CDR2 is SQIVND (reference sequence). V lost 5 bases, J lost 9 bases, and 18 bases lay in between. CDR3 loop: CASSPGGSSLTQYF. CDR3 DNA: TGTGCCAGTAGTCCCGGAGGATCTAGCTTGACGCAGTATTTT.

The DNA of the CDR3 is TGTGCCAGCAGCCAAGGTCGGAGTAGGAACAATGAGCAGTTCTTC. Encoded protein: CASSQGRSRNNEQFF. The rearrangement uses TRBV3-1 (or the pseudogene TRBV3-2) and TRBJ2-1; D gene uncertain. CDR1 and CDR2 from the germline V gene are LGHDT and YNNKEL (reference sequence). The CDR3 totals 15 residues. The ends were cut back, 1 base at V and 5 bases at J, with 12 bases in the middle.

A single count supports this clone. The rearrangement uses TRBV30 and TRBJ1-5, with TRBD1 as a possible D gene (5 bases). There are 15 residues in the CDR3. Germline lookup yields CDR1 GTSNPN and CDR2 SVGIG (reference sequence). V was cut by 0 bases and J by 1 base, with 10 bases left in between. The CDR3 loop is CAWSVGGASNQPQHF. DNA for the CDR3: TGTGCCTGGAGTGTAGGTGGGGCAAGCAATCAGCCCCAGCATTTT.

The chain links TRBV4-1 to TRBJ2-1; 11 bases are shared with TRBD2. Germline loops: CDR1 MGHRA, CDR2 YSYEKL. The CDR3 is 17 amino acids. V trimming: 0 bases; J trimming: 4 bases; junction bases outside the gene matches: 5. As DNA, the CDR3 is TGCGCCAGCAGCCAAGATCCTAGCGGGGGGTCGTACAATGAGCAGTTCTTC. Protein sequence: CASSQDPSGGSYNEQFF.

This clone was detected a few times. The rearrangement uses TRBV4-2 and TRBJ2-1, with 9 positions matching TRBD2. CDR1 and CDR2 from the germline V gene are LGHNA and YNFKEQ. The CDR3 sequence is 15 residues long. After removal of 4 bases from V and 5 bases from J, the junction contained 6 bases not matched to a gene. CDR3 residues: CASSRQASGNNEQFF. Written as DNA, the CDR3 is TGTGCCAGCAGCCGGCAGGCTAGCGGGAACAATGAGCAGTTCTTC.

This chain connects TRBV6-5 to TRBJ2-1, with D perhaps matching TRBD1 (6 bases). V dropped 2 bases and J dropped 4 bases, with 12 bases sitting between them. In germline, CDR1 is MNHEY, CDR2 SVGAGI. This CDR3 has 15 residues. DNA for the CDR3: TGTGCCAGCAGTTACCAAAGGACAGCTTACAATGAGCAGTTCTTC. Translating gives CASSYQRTAYNEQFF.

The rearrangement links TRBV11-2 to TRBJ2-7, with 11 bases fitting TRBD1. CDR1 and CDR2 from the germline V gene are SGHAT and FQNNGV. The CDR3 sequence is 16 residues long. V was pared by 5 bases and J by 4 bases, with 10 bases of the junction left unmatched. The CDR3 bases are TGTGCCAGCAGCGGCCCCGGGACAGGGGGACAGTACGAGCAGTACTTC. This encodes CASSGPGTGGQYEQYF. Together with reference TRBV11-2 and TRBJ2-7, the CDR3 gives the full variable domain: EAGVAQSPRYKIIEKRQSVAFWCNPISGHATLYWYQQILGQGPKLLIQFQNNGVVDDSQLPKDRFSAERLKGVDSTLKIQPAKLEDSAVYLCASSGPGTGGQYEQYFGPGTRLTVT.

The J gene is TRBJ2-2, the V gene TRBV27, with D possibly TRBD2 on 6 matching bases. The V end lost 6 bases, the J end lost 7 bases, and 21 bases lay between the germline ends. The CDR3 length is 16 residues. Germline CDR1 reads MNHEY; CDR2 reads SMNVEV (reference sequence). The CDR3 spells CASRLAGYWTGGELFF. The CDR3 nucleotides read TGTGCCAGCAGACTAGCAGGGTATTGGACGGGCGGGGAGCTGTTTTTT.

The chain carries TRBV29-1 and TRBJ1-1; TRBD1 agrees at 7 bases. Germline V lookup: CDR1 SQVTM, CDR2 ANQGSEA. V was pared by 6 bases and J by 3 bases, with 13 bases of the junction left unmatched. The CDR3 has 15 amino acids. CDR3 sequence (DNA): TGCAGCGTGGACCGGCGGGGCAGGGGGGACACTGAAGCTTTCTTT. Protein sequence: CSVDRRGRGDTEAFF.

The chain has TRBV7-8 and TRBJ2-3; TRBD2 matches 7 bases. Germline values: CDR1 SGHVS, CDR2 FQNEAQ. The V segment lost 5 bases and the J segment 3 bases; nucleotides outside the gene matches: 11. The CDR3 length is 16 residues. The CDR3, as DNA: TGTGCCAGCAGCGAGGGGCCATGGCGGGAGACAGATACGCAGTATTTT. Its translation: CASSEGPWRETDTQYF.

This chain joins TRBV6-5 and TRBJ1-3; possible D gene TRBD1, 5 bases. Trimming stripped 2 bases from V and 0 bases from J, with 8 bases between. Germline V lookup: CDR1 MNHEY, CDR2 SVGAGI. This CDR3 spans 15 amino acids. CDR3 coding DNA: TGTGCCAGCAGTTACGGGGGGAGCTCTGGAAACACCATATATTTT. Translation gives CASSYGGSSGNTIYF.

The V and J genes are TRBV7-2 and TRBJ2-7; D is unresolved. The CDR3 spans 13 residues. CDR1 and CDR2 from the germline V gene are SGHTA and FQGNSA. V lost 5 bases and J lost 6, with 14 bases in between. The CDR3 loop is CASSTLSRGEQYF. The CDR3 bases are TGTGCCAGCAGCACCCTCAGTCGAGGCGAGCAGTACTTC.

V is TRBV5-6 and J is TRBJ1-2, with D hard to call. CDR1 SGHDT and CDR2 YYEEEE come from the germline V gene. The CDR3 extends over 13 amino acids. Trimming took 1 base from V and 8 from J, leaving 12 bases between them. This CDR3 is CASSLYNRVGYTF. The CDR3 bases are TGTGCCAGCAGCTTGTATAATCGGGTCGGCTACACCTTC.

V gene TRBV28 combines with J gene TRBJ2-5; 9 bases map to TRBD1. V shed 6 bases and J 5 bases; nucleotides not matched to a gene: 4. CDR3 length equals 13 residues. The germline gives CDR1 MDHEN, CDR2 SYDVKM. The DNA for the CDR3 is TGTGCCAGCAGGGGGACAGGGCGGGAGACCCAGTACTTC. Residues: CASRGTGRETQYF.

The CDR3 DNA sequence: TGTGCCAGCAGTTACGGACTAGCGGGGGCGGGCGAGCAGTTCTTC. Translation gives CASSYGLAGAGEQFF. The chain links TRBV6-2 or TRBV6-3 to TRBJ2-1; 13 nucleotides agree with TRBD2. The CDR3 covers 15 residues. Trimming took 2 bases from V and 10 from J; bases not matched to a gene: 5. CDR1 and CDR2 (germline): MNHEY, SVGEGT.

The gene calls are TRBV2 and TRBJ2-1; 9 nucleotides match TRBD2. Germline V CDR1 and CDR2: SNHLY, FYNNEI. The CDR3 runs to 17 residues. V gave up 8 bases and J gave up 7 bases; unmatched junction bases: 18. The CDR3 reads CASEAGLAGFRGNEQFF. CDR3 coding DNA: TGTGCCAGCGAGGCGGGGCTAGCGGGATTTCGAGGAAATGAGCAGTTCTTC.

This chain joins TRBV5-6 and TRBJ2-2; 9 bases fit TRBD2. The CDR3 length is 17 residues. The germline V gene encodes CDR1 SGHDT and CDR2 YYEEEE. After removal of 1 base from V and 4 bases from J, the junction contained 8 bases not matched to a gene. The CDR3 DNA follows: TGTGCCAGCAGCTTGAGGGCTAGCGGGGCCCCCACCGGGGAGCTGTTTTTT. It translates to CASSLRASGAPTGELFF.

This chain joins TRBV5-5 and TRBJ1-2; D is undetermined. CDR3 length: 14 residues. V shed 3 bases and J shed 8 bases, with 17 bases lying between them. Germline CDR1 SGHKS, CDR2 YYEKEE (reference sequence). CDR3 sequence: CASSYTGGRYGYTF. The CDR3 DNA reads TGTGCCAGCAGCTACACGGGAGGCCGCTACGGCTACACCTTC.

The chain uses TRBV18 and TRBJ2-1, with 7 bases matching TRBD2. Germline V CDR1 and CDR2: KGHSH, LQKENI. CDR3 length: 16 residues. Trimming cost V 2 bases and J 0 bases; bases outside gene matches: 4. This CDR3 is CASSPRLADSYNEQFF. The CDR3 region has the DNA TGTGCCAGCTCACCAAGGCTAGCGGACTCCTACAATGAGCAGTTCTTC.